The clone carrying this TCR beta chain was found a few times. This sample's TCRbeta library carried unique molecular identifier barcodes. One entry per CDR3 protein results from TCRdb running MiXCR on the PCR reads. The sample contains about 600,000 distinct CDR3 sequences, over 9.5% of which appear only once. These data belong to a study of T-cell reconstitution after alpha-beta-depleted transplantation in children. V trimming: 6 bases; J trimming: 7 bases; junction bases outside the gene matches: 11. This CDR3 spans 14 amino acids. In germline, CDR1 is SQVTM, CDR2 ANQGSEA. This TCR derives from a human donor who donated a stem cell graft to a child with acute myeloid leukemia. J is TRBJ2-1 and V is TRBV29-1, with TRBD1 matching over 8 bases. The input for sequencing was PBMCs from the stem cell graft donor, taken from the stem cell graft. This CDR3 is CSVYRDRSRNEQFF. In DNA form, the CDR3 reads TGCAGCGTGTACCGGGACAGGAGTAGGAATGAGCAGTTCTTC.